A selection of T cell receptor beta chains follows, all from one sample in a study of glioma-infiltrating T cells after dendritic cell vaccination. Data came from immunoSEQ multiplex PCR; TCRdb stores just in-frame clones and leaves some out. Among tens of thousands of clones listed, approximately 79% were seen once. The sample consisted of blood, taken before dendritic cell vaccination. These receptors all come from a human donor with glioblastoma. Both conserved end residues are trimmed from each CDR3. The order of the fields is J gene, V gene, CDR3 protein.

J gene: TRBJ2-7; V gene: TRBV4-3; CDR3 protein: ASSQDWTGGASYEQY
J gene: TRBJ2-7; V gene: TRBV7-8; CDR3 protein: ASSLFPGAGEFYEQY
J gene: TRBJ2-7; V gene: TRBV30; CDR3 protein: AWSAYPDDKQY
J gene: TRBJ2-7; V gene: TRBV21-1; CDR3 protein: ASSKGGRTGASYEQY
J gene: TRBJ2-7; V gene: TRBV18; CDR3 protein: ASSPAMTSGSIEQY
J gene: TRBJ1-2; V gene: TRBV5-8; CDR3 protein: ASSPDWTGFNYGYT
J gene: TRBJ2-2; V gene: TRBV9; CDR3 protein: ASTPRDGTGELF
J gene: TRBJ2-3; V gene: TRBV27; CDR3 protein: ASRQGRWRDTQY
J gene: TRBJ1-3; V gene: TRBV5-3; CDR3 protein: ARSPTPELRKPRSPYSGNTIY
J gene: TRBJ2-3; V gene: TRBV30; CDR3 protein: AWSEGTGSIDTQY
J gene: TRBJ2-1; V gene: TRBV29-1; CDR3 protein: SASLGQGGNEQF
J gene: TRBJ2-2; V gene: TRBV7-6; CDR3 protein: ASSLTHGGRGNTGELF
J gene: TRBJ2-3; V gene: TRBV7-2; CDR3 protein: ASSLLAGNADTQY
J gene: TRBJ1-1; V gene: TRBV7-6; CDR3 protein: ASSLWQGTEAF
J gene: TRBJ2-3; V gene: TRBV10-3; CDR3 protein: AISEPGGGTHTDTQY
J gene: TRBJ2-1; V gene: TRBV7-6; CDR3 protein: ASSYNGGGSSYNEQF
J gene: TRBJ2-7; V gene: TRBV10-3; CDR3 protein: AISEGPPEQY
J gene: TRBJ2-2; V gene: TRBV19; CDR3 protein: ASSVASGGYTGELF
J gene: TRBJ2-7; V gene: TRBV7-3; CDR3 protein: ASSPDRASSYEQY
J gene: TRBJ2-1; V gene: TRBV4-3; CDR3 protein: ASSQDSSGSYNEQF
J gene: TRBJ2-7; V gene: TRBV5-1; CDR3 protein: ASSGELAGVHEQY
J gene: TRBJ2-7; V gene: TRBV5-4; CDR3 protein: ASSFGLRSYEQY
J gene: TRBJ2-2; V gene: TRBV7-6; CDR3 protein: ASSMMTSGKTGELF
J gene: TRBJ1-1; V gene: TRBV5-1; CDR3 protein: ASSLVTGSQAEAF
J gene: TRBJ2-5; V gene: TRBV11-3; CDR3 protein: ASSRGDRGQETQY
J gene: TRBJ1-5; V gene: TRBV19; CDR3 protein: ASSPGGSNQPQH
J gene: TRBJ2-7; V gene: TRBV6-6; CDR3 protein: ASSKAGDYEQY
J gene: TRBJ2-7; V gene: TRBV7-9; CDR3 protein: ASSLGTGAPSSYEQY
J gene: TRBJ2-7; V gene: TRBV5-6; CDR3 protein: ASSWDRDRVSYEQY
J gene: TRBJ2-1; V gene: TRBV5-5; CDR3 protein: ASSFLAGVGNEQF
J gene: TRBJ1-1; V gene: TRBV30; CDR3 protein: AWSVAGQGATEAF
J gene: TRBJ2-7; V gene: TRBV27; CDR3 protein: ASSSPGHSYEQY